This entry lists 22 T cell receptor beta chains sequenced from one sample in a study of T cell responses to AZD1222 COVID-19 vaccine. Some clones are missing from TCRdb's copy, which holds only in-frame ones; the method was immunoSEQ multiplex PCR. The data hold 75,000 to 85,000 clones, with roughly 80% observed a single time. Material: peripheral blood, obtained 28 days after the second dose of the MenACWY control vaccine. The receptors originated from an adult who received the MenACWY meningococcal vaccine as a control.

The V call is TRBV11-2, the J call TRBJ1-1; unclear D gene. CDR3 length: 13 residues. Looked up from germline, CDR1 is SGHAT and CDR2 is FQNNGV. The V end lost 5 bases, the J end lost 1 base, and 8 bases lay between the germline ends. The CDR3, as DNA: TGTGCCAGCAGCCTCCTCAGGAACACTGAAGCTTTCTTT. Amino acids: CASSLLRNTEAFF. The whole variable domain, remainder taken from reference TRBV11-2 and TRBJ1-1, is EAGVAQSPRYKIIEKRQSVAFWCNPISGHATLYWYQQILGQGPKLLIQFQNNGVVDDSQLPKDRFSAERLKGVDSTLKIQPAKLEDSAVYLCASSLLRNTEAFFGQGTRLTVV.

The V call is TRBV28, the J call TRBJ1-2; D not certain. V shed 5 bases and J shed 0 bases, with 10 bases lying between them. Germline V gives CDR1 MDHEN, CDR2 SYDVKM. The CDR3 runs 14 residues. CDR3 residues: CASSEPLANYGYTF. In DNA, the CDR3 is TGTGCCAGCAGTGAACCGTTAGCTAACTATGGCTACACCTTC.

The chain has TRBV28 and TRBJ2-7; maybe TRBD2 (6 bases). Germline-derived CDR1 and CDR2 are MDHEN and SYDVKM. Trimming removed 1 base at V and 6 bases at J, with 10 bases between. The CDR3 loop spans 13 amino acids. The CDR3 protein is CASSLSAGREQYF. The CDR3 DNA sequence: TGTGCCAGCAGTTTATCTGCGGGGCGCGAGCAGTACTTC.

This chain joins TRBV5-1 and TRBJ1-3; D possibly corresponds to TRBD1 (6 bases). V shed 1 base and J shed 6 bases, with 11 bases lying between them. This CDR3 is built from 14 residues. CDR1 and CDR2 (germline): SGHRS, YFSETQ. In nucleotides, the CDR3 is TGCGCCAGCAGCTTGATCGGGACACAAAACACCATATATTTT. It encodes CASSLIGTQNTIYF.

This chain links TRBV2 with TRBJ1-5; possible D gene TRBD1, 5 bases. Looked up from germline, CDR1 is SNHLY and CDR2 is FYNNEI. Trimming stripped 4 bases from V and 5 bases from J, with 9 bases between. This CDR3 is built from 13 residues. The CDR3: CASSGRGDQPQHF. The CDR3 DNA follows: TGTGCCAGCAGTGGTAGAGGGGATCAGCCCCAGCATTTT. The full variable domain, completed using reference TRBV2 and TRBJ1-5, is EPEVTQTPSHQVTQMGQEVILRCVPISNHLYFYWYRQILGQKVEFLVSFYNNEISEKSEIFDDQFSVERPDGSNFTLKIRSTKLEDSAMYFCASSGRGDQPQHFGDGTRLSIL.

This chain uses TRBV19 with TRBJ2-3, with D perhaps being TRBD1 or TRBD2 (6 bases each). The CDR3 has 16 residues. Trimming removed 3 bases at V and 5 bases at J, with 18 bases between. Per the germline V gene, CDR1 is LNHDA and CDR2 is SQIVND (reference sequence). The DNA of the CDR3 is TGTGCCAGTAGTATGAAGGGAAGGGGGGACGGAGATACGCAGTATTTT. It is translated as CASSMKGRGDGDTQYF.

This clone was found a few times. The chain recombines TRBV2 with TRBJ1-6, with D unresolved. The germline V and J ends were trimmed by 0 bases and 9 bases, with 6 bases remaining between them. Germline loops: CDR1 SNHLY, CDR2 FYNNEI. This CDR3 is built from 13 residues. This CDR3 reads CASSEALRSPLHF. In DNA, the CDR3 is TGTGCCAGCAGTGAAGCGCTTCGTTCACCCCTCCACTTT.

In DNA form, the CDR3 reads TGTGCCAGCAGTTATTTACAGGGCTACGAGCAGTACTTC. Its protein product is CASSYLQGYEQYF. The V call is TRBV6-5, the J call TRBJ2-7; D perhaps matches TRBD1 (6 bases). Trimming removed 3 bases at V and 3 bases at J, with 9 bases between. Germline CDR1 and CDR2: MNHEY and SVGAGI. The CDR3 is 13 amino acids.

The J gene is TRBJ2-1, the V gene TRBV4-1; unclear D gene. This CDR3 is built from 14 residues. The germline V gene has CDR1 MGHRA and CDR2 YSYEKL. Deletions cut 4 bases from V and 1 base from J, with 8 bases between. CDR3 coding DNA: TGCGCCAGCAGCCTAGGCCCTTCCTACAATGAGCAGTTCTTC. It translates to CASSLGPSYNEQFF.

This clone showed up just once. The junction departs from germline at one end; a sequencing error may be responsible. The CDR3 is CASSQDGQGGRATASF. CDR3 nucleotide sequence: TGTGCCAGCAGCCAAGATGGCCAGGGAGGGCGGGCTACGGCCTCCTTC. V gene TRBV4-2 combines with J gene TRBJ1-2; possible D gene TRBD1, 5 bases. This CDR3 has 16 amino acids. Germline CDR1 LGHNA, CDR2 YNFKEQ.

The chain couples TRBV2 to TRBJ2-7; 14 bases agree with TRBD2. The CDR3 consists of 18 residues. Germline V gene sequence: CDR1 SNHLY, CDR2 FYNNEI. Unmatched junction bases numbered 9, after V lost 2 bases and J lost 3 bases. In DNA form, the CDR3 reads TGTGCCAGCAGTGAACCGACTAGCGGGAGGGCCGGCCTCTACGAGCAGTACTTC. Its translation: CASSEPTSGRAGLYEQYF.

The gene calls are TRBV11-1 and TRBJ2-1; 8 bases align to TRBD1. Losses at the gene ends were 2 bases for V and 8 bases for J; bases not matched to a gene: 5. The CDR3 has 14 amino acids. Germline V CDR1 and CDR2: SGHAT, FQDESV (reference sequence). The CDR3 DNA follows: TGTGCCAGCAGCTTATCTACAGGGGGGTATGAGCAGTTCTTC. Its protein is CASSLSTGGYEQFF.

At least ten counts were recorded for this clone. The genes are TRBV21-1 and TRBJ1-3. TRBV21-1 is assigned pseudogene status. This CDR3 comprises 11 residues. The CDR3 coding sequence is TGTGCCAGCAGCAAGGGAAACACCATATATTTT. Translated, it gives CASSKGNTIYF.

V and J are TRBV6-1 and TRBJ2-4; unclear D gene. Germline V lookup: CDR1 MNHNS, CDR2 SASEGT. Trimming took 1 base from V and 8 from J, leaving 9 bases between them. The CDR3 is 13 residues long. The CDR3 loop reads CASSEGSVDIQYF. The CDR3 bases are TGTGCCAGCAGTGAAGGGAGTGTAGACATTCAGTACTTC.

The V call is TRBV7-9, the J call TRBJ2-2, with D possibly matching TRBD1 (5 bases). V was cut by 3 bases and J by 0 bases, with 11 bases left in between. The CDR3 is made up of 16 amino acids. Germline CDR1 SEHNR, CDR2 FQNEAQ (reference sequence). CDR3 protein: CASSFTGVANTGELFF. CDR3 sequence (DNA): TGTGCCAGCAGCTTTACAGGAGTCGCGAACACCGGGGAGCTGTTTTTT.

CDR3 in amino acids: CASSRNRGDEAFF. As DNA, the CDR3 is TGTGCCAGTAGTCGAAATAGGGGTGACGAAGCTTTCTTT. This chain connects TRBV19 to TRBJ1-1; possibly TRBD1 for D (5 bases). Germline V lookup: CDR1 LNHDA, CDR2 SQIVND (reference sequence). The V end was cut by 5 bases, the J end by 8 bases, with 15 bases between. There are 13 residues in the CDR3. The variable domain in full, completed from reference TRBV19 and TRBJ1-1, reads DGGITQSPKYLFRKEGQNVTLSCEQNLNHDAMYWYRQDPGQGLRLIYYSQIVNDFQKGDIAEGYSVSREKKESFPLTVTSAQKNPTAFYLCASSRNRGDEAFFGQGTRLTVV.

This clone was recorded only once. The CDR3 DNA reads TGTGCCAGCAGCCGTAAAGGGGATACGCAGTATTTT. This gives the protein CASSRKGDTQYF. The chain combines TRBV5-6 with TRBJ2-3; D unclear. The V gene's germline CDR1 is SGHDT and CDR2 YYEEEE. This CDR3 has 12 amino acids. V dropped 4 bases and J dropped 6 bases, with 9 bases sitting between them.

CDR3 sequence reads: CASSVGDGNNSPLHF. The DNA for the CDR3 is TGTGCCAGCAGCGTGGGGGACGGAAATAATTCACCCCTCCACTTT. J is TRBJ1-6 and V is TRBV9; maybe TRBD1 (5 bases). Trimming left V 2 bases short and J 5 bases short, with 11 bases between. Germline V gene sequence: CDR1 SGDLS, CDR2 YYNGEE. This CDR3 is built from 15 residues.

The V and J genes are TRBV28 and TRBJ2-1; D ambiguous. Looked up from germline, CDR1 is MDHEN and CDR2 is SYDVKM. This CDR3 spans 13 amino acids. V lost 1 base and J 8 bases, leaving 9 bases between the germline ends. The CDR3 is CASSLSSRDEQFF. The CDR3 nucleotides read TGTGCCAGCAGTTTATCTTCACGGGATGAGCAGTTCTTC. Combining the CDR3 with reference TRBV28 and TRBJ2-1 gives the whole variable domain DVKVTQSSRYLVKRTGEKVFLECVQDMDHENMFWYRQDPGLGLRLIYFSYDVKMKEKGDIPEGYSVSREKKERFSLILESASTNQTSMYLCASSLSSRDEQFFGPGTRLTVL.

The V call is TRBV21-1, the J call TRBJ1-1; the D call in the table, TRBD1, was not verified against the DNA. TRBV21-1 is flagged as a pseudogene. This CDR3 is built from 14 residues. CDR3 nucleotides: TGTGCCAGCAGGATAGGGGGCACGGGAACTGAAGCTTTCTTT. Its translation: CASRIGGTGTEAFF.

This sequence joins TRBV28 and TRBJ2-1; no reliable D call. Per germline, CDR1 MDHEN and CDR2 SYDVKM. The CDR3 totals 13 residues. Deletions cut 3 bases from V and 8 bases from J, with 11 bases between. CDR3 amino acids: CASSFGPDDEQFF. CDR3 DNA sequence: TGTGCCAGCAGTTTTGGCCCGGACGATGAGCAGTTCTTC.

This clone was seen just once. The chain has TRBV5-6 and TRBJ1-6; D gene uncertain. This CDR3 contains 16 residues. Trimming left V 4 bases short and J 0 bases short, with 11 bases between. CDR1 and CDR2 from the germline V gene are SGHDT and YYEEEE. Written as DNA, the CDR3 is TGTGCCAGCAGCCAGAGGGAAGACTCCTATAATTCACCCCTCCACTTT. This gives the protein CASSQREDSYNSPLHF.